This entry is about one T cell receptor beta chain. The antigen is undetermined. This specimen comes from a study of chemoradiotherapy in HPV16-positive cancers. Turning to the study itself: Functional T-cell assays on two HPV16-positive patients' cells defined candidate HPV-specific clones and common TCR motifs.

Points from the study as a whole: HPV-responsive T-cell expansion during chemoradiotherapy was linked to improved recurrence-free survival in HPV16-positive patients. During treatment, candidate HPV-specific clones and E7-related motifs expanded in tumor.

The protocol was immunoSEQ multiplex PCR, while the TCRdb copy is restricted to in-frame clones and leaves out a portion. The sample contains some 70,000 clones, roughly 90% of which appear only once. The sequence derives from a human donor with HPV-associated anogenital cancer. The sample consisted of blood, taken from a patient who underwent chemoradiotherapy.

Here the CDR3 reads CASSSQGFGELFF. Here the CDR3 DNA reads TGTGCCAGCTCCTCACAGGGCTTCGGGGAGCTGTTTTTT. V and J are TRBV19 and TRBJ2-2, with D tentatively TRBD1 (6 bases). Trimming left V 9 bases short and J 7 bases short, with 15 bases between. Germline loops: CDR1 LNHDA, CDR2 SQIVND (reference sequence). The CDR3 has 13 amino acids.